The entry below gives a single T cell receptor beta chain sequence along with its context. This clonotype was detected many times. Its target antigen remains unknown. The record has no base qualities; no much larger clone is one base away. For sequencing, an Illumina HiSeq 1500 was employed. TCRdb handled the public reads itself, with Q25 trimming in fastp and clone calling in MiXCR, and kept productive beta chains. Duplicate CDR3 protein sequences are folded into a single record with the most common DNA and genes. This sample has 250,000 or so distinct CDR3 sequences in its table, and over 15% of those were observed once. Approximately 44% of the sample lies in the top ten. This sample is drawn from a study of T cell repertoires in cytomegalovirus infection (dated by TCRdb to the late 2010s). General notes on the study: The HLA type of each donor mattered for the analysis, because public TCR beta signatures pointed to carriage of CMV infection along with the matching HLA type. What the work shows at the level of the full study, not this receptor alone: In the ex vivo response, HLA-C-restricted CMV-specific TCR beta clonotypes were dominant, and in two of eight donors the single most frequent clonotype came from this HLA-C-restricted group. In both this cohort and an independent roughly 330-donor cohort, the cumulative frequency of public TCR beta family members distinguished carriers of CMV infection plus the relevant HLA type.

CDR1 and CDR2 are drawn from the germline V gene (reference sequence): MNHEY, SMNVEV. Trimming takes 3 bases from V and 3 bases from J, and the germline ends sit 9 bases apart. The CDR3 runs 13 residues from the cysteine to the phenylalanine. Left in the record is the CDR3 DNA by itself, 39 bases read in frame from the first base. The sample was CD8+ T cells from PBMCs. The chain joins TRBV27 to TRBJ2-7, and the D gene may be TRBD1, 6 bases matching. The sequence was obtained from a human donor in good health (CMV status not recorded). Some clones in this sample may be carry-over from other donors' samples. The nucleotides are TGTGCCAGCAGTTTTCAGGGGAACTACGAGCAGTACTTC. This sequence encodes CASSFQGNYEQYF.